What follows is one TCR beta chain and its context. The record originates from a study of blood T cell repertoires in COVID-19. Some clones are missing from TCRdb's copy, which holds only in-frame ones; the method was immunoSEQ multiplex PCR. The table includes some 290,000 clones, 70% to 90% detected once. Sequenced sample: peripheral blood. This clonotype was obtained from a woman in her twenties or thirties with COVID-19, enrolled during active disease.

CDR3 protein: CATGQGPASGYTF. DNA for the CDR3: TGTGCCACCGGACAGGGACCCGCGTCAGGCTACACCTTC. The gene calls are TRBV24-1 and TRBJ1-2; 8 positions agree with TRBD1. V trimming: 9 bases; J trimming: 8 bases; junction bases outside the gene matches: 10. The germline V gene encodes CDR1 KGHDR and CDR2 SFDVKD. The CDR3 spans 13 residues.